These 30 T cell receptor beta chains were all obtained from the same sample, sequenced in a study of graft-versus-host responses after intestinal transplantation. Method: immunoSEQ multiplex PCR; TCRdb's copy keeps in-frame clones and lacks some. Among about 59,000 clones, 85% to 95% were seen once, and the ten largest hold 0.38%. These receptors' targets are unknown. The sample here was unstimulated CD4+ T cells sorted from spleen or lymph node cells, taken before transplant. All receptors come from a human donor who was the organ donor for an intestinal transplant.

The chain joins TRBV7-2 to TRBJ2-3; D call uncertain. The length of the CDR3 is 17 residues. The V end was cut by 4 bases, the J end by 0 bases, with 17 bases between. The germline gives CDR1 SGHTA, CDR2 FQGNSA. The CDR3 DNA follows: TGTGCCAGCAGCTCGCCTCGGGCCGTAACTAGCACAGATACGCAGTATTTT. It is translated as CASSSPRAVTSTDTQYF.

This clone has only one observation. V and J are TRBV7-9 and TRBJ2-7; tentatively, D is TRBD1 (5 bases). The germline V gene encodes CDR1 SEHNR and CDR2 FQNEAQ (reference sequence). Between the trimmed V and J ends, which lost 5 bases and 0 bases, there was a span of 17 bases. This CDR3 has 16 amino acids. CDR3 sequence (DNA): TGTGCCAGCAGCCTCTGGAAGCAGGGCCTCTCCTACGAGCAGTACTTC. Amino acid sequence: CASSLWKQGLSYEQYF.

This rearrangement joins TRBV6-5 to TRBJ2-7, with a weak D call TRBD2 (5 bases). V was cut by 0 bases and J by 3 bases, with 9 bases left in between. The CDR3 length is 14 residues. Germline assignment: CDR1 MNHEY and CDR2 SVGAGI. The CDR3 nucleotides are TGTGCCAGCAGTTACTCGGACGGGAACTACGAGCAGTACTTC. Protein product: CASSYSDGNYEQYF.

The V call is TRBV7-6, the J call TRBJ2-3; D is perhaps TRBD2 (5 bases). This CDR3 contains 14 residues. Between the trimmed V and J ends, which lost 5 bases and 8 bases, there was a span of 17 bases. In germline, CDR1 is SGHVS, CDR2 FNYEAQ. For the CDR3, the DNA is TGTGCCAGCAGCCCAGAGGCGGGCATAGGTACGCAGTATTTT. Translated: CASSPEAGIGTQYF.

Written as DNA, the CDR3 is TGCGCCAGCAGCAAGGGAACGATTCGAAACACCATATATTTT. Translated, it gives CASSKGTIRNTIYF. The gene calls are TRBV4-1 and TRBJ1-3, with no clear D. This CDR3 contains 14 residues. The germline CDR1 and CDR2 sequences are MGHRA and YSYEKL. V was shortened by 5 bases and J by 5 bases, with 13 bases between the two germline ends.

The gene calls are TRBV6-1 and TRBJ2-7; no firm D call. The CDR3 spans 11 residues. Germline-derived CDR1 and CDR2 are MNHNS and SASEGT. V was pared by 8 bases and J by 2 bases, with 7 bases between. The CDR3 region has the DNA TGTGCCAGCGGACCCGCCTACGAGCAGTACTTC. It codes for CASGPAYEQYF.

V and J are TRBV5-4 and TRBJ2-1, with a possible D match to TRBD2 (5 bases). V dropped 0 bases and J dropped 4 bases, with 11 bases sitting between them. The CDR3 length is 15 residues. CDR1 and CDR2 from the germline V gene are SGHNT and YYREEE (reference sequence). CDR3 nucleotides: TGTGCCAGCAGCTTGGGTACTAGTTCTTACAATGAGCAGTTCTTC. This translates into CASSLGTSSYNEQFF.

The chain links TRBV7-2 to TRBJ2-3, with D possibly TRBD1 on 6 matching bases. The CDR3 contains 14 residues. CDR1 is SGHTA and CDR2 is FQGNSA in the germline V gene. Trimming cost V 6 bases and J 3 bases, with 13 bases left between them. The CDR3, as DNA: TGTGCCAGCAGACTAGGGGGACCTACAGATACGCAGTATTTT. Protein: CASRLGGPTDTQYF.

The chain links TRBV4-1 to TRBJ2-7; 10 bases are shared with TRBD1. Germline V gives CDR1 MGHRA, CDR2 YSYEKL. CDR3 length equals 16 residues. V lost 1 base, J lost 7 bases, and 10 bases stayed unmatched. CDR3 DNA sequence: TGCGCCAGCAGCCAAGTCCCCGGGACAGGGGCCTGGGAGCAGTACTTC. As protein: CASSQVPGTGAWEQYF.

The chain has TRBV7-8 and TRBJ2-3; D is perhaps TRBD2 (6 bases). Trimming removed 5 bases from V and 1 base from J, with 13 bases in between. This CDR3 has 15 residues. Germline CDR1 is SGHVS and CDR2 is FQNEAQ. CDR3 nucleotide sequence: TGTGCCAGCAGCGCGACTAGTTTCGGCACAGATACGCAGTATTTT. Protein product: CASSATSFGTDTQYF.

V gene TRBV5-5 combines with J gene TRBJ2-7; weak D call: TRBD1 (6 bases). Per germline, CDR1 SGHKS and CDR2 YYEKEE (reference sequence). The CDR3 runs to 11 residues. The V end was cut by 4 bases, the J end by 4 bases, with 6 bases between. CDR3 protein: CASSQGYEQYF. The CDR3 DNA reads as TGTGCCAGCAGCCAGGGGTACGAGCAGTACTTC.

This chain links TRBV6-5 with TRBJ1-1; D unresolved. Germline V CDR1 and CDR2: MNHEY, SVGAGI. The CDR3 runs 15 residues. The V and J ends lost 0 bases and 4 bases respectively, with 12 bases between them. This chain's CDR3 is CASSYSTDPRTEAFF. CDR3 nucleotide sequence: TGTGCCAGCAGTTACTCGACCGATCCCCGCACTGAAGCTTTCTTT.

The chain employs TRBV5-1 and TRBJ1-6, with TRBD1 matching over 9 bases. Per the germline V gene, CDR1 is SGHRS and CDR2 is YFSETQ. V trimming: 0 bases; J trimming: 1 base; junction bases outside the gene matches: 5. CDR3 length: 18 residues. CDR3: CASSLDTGGASYNSPLHF. In DNA, the CDR3 is TGCGCCAGCAGCTTGGATACAGGGGGCGCATCCTATAATTCACCCCTCCACTTT.

The V call is TRBV19, the J call TRBJ1-2; possible D gene TRBD1, 5 bases. The CDR3 has 14 amino acids. V lost 4 bases to trimming and J lost 0 bases, with 9 bases between them. CDR1 is LNHDA and CDR2 is SQIVND in the germline V gene (reference sequence). CDR3 bases: TGTGCCAGTAGTAGACAGTTCGCTAACTATGGCTACACCTTC. Translated, it gives CASSRQFANYGYTF.

The DNA of the CDR3 is TGTGCCAGCAGCTTAGATTACAACACTGAAGCTTTCTTT. Translation gives CASSLDYNTEAFF. The rearrangement joins TRBV11-3 to TRBJ1-1; D remains unclear. CDR1 SGHNT and CDR2 YENEEA come from the germline V gene. This CDR3 contains 13 residues. V was pared by 0 bases and J by 2 bases, with 4 bases between.

This clone was observed a single time. The gene calls are TRBV10-3 and TRBJ1-1; 11 bases are shared with TRBD1. With V trimmed by 11 bases and J by 1 base, 9 bases remained unmatched. CDR3 length equals 15 residues. Germline CDR1 reads ENHRY; CDR2 reads SYGVKD. CDR3 sequence: CASRRDRGGNTEAFF. CDR3 DNA sequence: TGTGCCTCCCGTCGGGACAGGGGGGGGAACACTGAAGCTTTCTTT.

This clone was seen only a few times. J is TRBJ1-1 and V is TRBV4-3, with D unresolved. This CDR3 has 16 residues. Looked up from germline, CDR1 is LGHNA and CDR2 is YSLEER. The ends were cut back, 2 bases at V and 4 bases at J, with 17 bases in the middle. The CDR3 DNA is TGCGCCAGCAGCCAAATTCTCCTTACCAGGATCACTGAAGCTTTCTTT. As protein: CASSQILLTRITEAFF.

The genes are TRBV6-6 and TRBJ2-4, with D maybe TRBD1 (6 bases). This CDR3 spans 14 amino acids. Germline assignment: CDR1 MNHNY and CDR2 SVGAGI (reference sequence). V gave up 2 bases and J gave up 2 bases, with 7 bases separating them. The CDR3 DNA reads TGTGCCAGCAGTTACGGGACAACCAAAAACATTCAGTACTTC. Translation: CASSYGTTKNIQYF.

The rearrangement links TRBV18 to TRBJ1-2, with a weak D call TRBD1 (5 bases). Trimming took off 3 bases at V and 5 bases at J, with 10 bases between the two ends. Germline CDR1 is KGHSH and CDR2 is LQKENI. CDR3 length: 13 residues. The CDR3 coding sequence is TGTGCCAGCTCACCCGGGACGGCTTATGGCTACACCTTC. This sequence encodes CASSPGTAYGYTF.

This clone was detected a few times. The genes are TRBV15 and TRBJ1-2, with D perhaps matching TRBD1 (6 bases). Germline values: CDR1 LNHNV, CDR2 YYDKDF (reference sequence). The CDR3 extends over 16 amino acids. The V end was cut by 0 bases, the J end by 6 bases, with 17 bases between. The CDR3 reads CATSRERQASLNGYTF. In DNA, the CDR3 is TGTGCCACCAGCAGAGAGAGACAGGCATCCCTTAATGGCTACACCTTC.

The chain recombines TRBV7-2 with TRBJ1-1, with D maybe TRBD1 (5 bases). Looked up from germline, CDR1 is SGHTA and CDR2 is FQGNSA. Trimming removed 11 bases at V and 4 bases at J, with 17 bases between. This CDR3 contains 13 residues. The CDR3 region is CAQRGTSSTEAFF. In nucleotides, the CDR3 is TGTGCCCAACGGGGGACCTCATCCACTGAAGCTTTCTTT.

V is TRBV4-3 and J is TRBJ2-3; 10 positions agree with TRBD1. The junction had 14 bases not matched to a gene; V was cut back by 4 bases and J by 4 bases. This CDR3 contains 18 residues. Germline assignment: CDR1 LGHNA and CDR2 YSLEER. CDR3: CASSRQGIPGQGSDTQYF. Written as DNA, the CDR3 is TGCGCCAGCAGCCGACAAGGAATACCGGGACAGGGGTCAGATACGCAGTATTTT.

The chain links TRBV6-4 to TRBJ2-1; D possibly corresponds to TRBD2 (7 bases). The CDR3 loop spans 14 amino acids. V lost 0 bases and J lost 6, with 9 bases in between. The V gene's germline CDR1 is MRHNA and CDR2 SNTAGT. As DNA, the CDR3 is TGTGCCAGCAGTGACTCGGGGGGGGCCAATGAGCAGTTCTTC. Translating it yields CASSDSGGANEQFF.

CDR3 bases: TGTGCCAGCAGCTTGGGACGGATTCAAGAGACCCAGTACTTC. It codes for CASSLGRIQETQYF. The chain recombines TRBV5-4 with TRBJ2-5; D unclear. V gave up 0 bases and J gave up 2 bases, with 8 bases separating them. The CDR3 runs to 14 residues. Germline V gene data show CDR1 as SGHNT and CDR2 as YYREEE (reference sequence).

The gene calls are TRBV11-2 and TRBJ2-1; possibly TRBD1 or TRBD2 for D (5 bases each). Deletions cut 0 bases from V and 3 bases from J, with 12 bases between. The CDR3 is made up of 16 amino acids. Germline CDR1 reads SGHAT; CDR2 reads FQNNGV. The CDR3 sequence is CASSLEGPLYYNEQFF. Here the CDR3 DNA reads TGTGCCAGCAGCTTAGAGGGACCCCTTTACTACAATGAGCAGTTCTTC.

J is TRBJ2-1 and V is TRBV23-1; 7 nucleotides agree with TRBD1. TRBV23-1 belongs to the ORF category, with a function that is uncertain. Germline trimming cut 2 bases from V and 5 bases from J; bases unmatched to any gene: 6. The CDR3 contains 15 residues. CDR3 amino acids: CASSQKGAIHNEQFF. CDR3 sequence (DNA): TGCGCCAGCAGTCAAAAGGGGGCAATACACAATGAGCAGTTCTTC.

As DNA, the CDR3 is TGTGCCAGCAGCTTAGTAGTCACCTCGAACACTGAAGCTTTCTTT. As protein: CASSLVVTSNTEAFF. This rearrangement joins TRBV7-2 to TRBJ1-1; D gene unclear. The CDR3 is 15 amino acids. Germline CDR1 reads SGHTA; CDR2 reads FQGNSA. V was pared by 1 base and J by 1 base, with 10 bases between.

This chain connects TRBV5-1 to TRBJ2-3; perhaps TRBD2 as D (6 bases). Per germline, CDR1 SGHRS and CDR2 YFSETQ. The CDR3 length is 15 residues. Trimming stripped 0 bases from V and 2 bases from J, with 10 bases between. This chain's CDR3 is CASSLDGLITDTQYF. In nucleotides, the CDR3 is TGCGCCAGCAGCTTGGACGGACTAATCACAGATACGCAGTATTTT.

The rearrangement links TRBV7-3 to TRBJ2-1; TRBD2 matches 9 bases. Trimming removed 3 bases from V and 6 bases from J; junction bases left unmatched: 6. The CDR3 contains 15 residues. CDR1 is SGHTA and CDR2 is FQGTGA in the germline V gene. CDR3 nucleotide sequence: TGTGCCAGCAGCTTGATCGCGGGGGGGCCCAATGAGCAGTTCTTC. This gives the protein CASSLIAGGPNEQFF.

This rearrangement joins TRBV30 to TRBJ1-5; perhaps TRBD1 as D (6 bases). Per the germline V gene, CDR1 is GTSNPN and CDR2 is SVGIG (reference sequence). This CDR3 is 13 amino acids long. The V end lost 0 bases, the J end lost 7 bases, and 10 bases lay between the germline ends. CDR3 DNA: TGTGCCTGGAGTGTCGGGGGGGCCCAGCCCCAGCATTTT. Translation: CAWSVGGAQPQHF.